Reported below is one T cell receptor (beta chain). Its antigen is as yet unknown. This sample was included in a study of T cell responses to AZD1222 COVID-19 vaccine. Study results and caveats: The study identified only six AZD1222 recipients as seropositive at baseline. Rises in breadth and depth of Spike-specific TCRs came after two AZD1222 doses.

Using immunoSEQ multiplex PCR, the repertoire was profiled, and TCRdb retains in-frame clones only, with some absent. The sample holds more than 150,000 clones; roughly nine tenths are singletons and the top ten take roughly 6.9%. The CDR3 is 14 residues long. Germline lookup yields CDR1 SGHRS and CDR2 YFSETQ. Trimming removed 5 bases from V and 5 bases from J, with 16 bases in between. This specimen consisted of peripheral blood, obtained after recovery from COVID-19. The origin of this receptor is an adult who had recovered from COVID-19. The chain combines TRBV5-1 with TRBJ2-5, with a possible D match to TRBD1 (6 bases). The CDR3 here is CASRSQGEGETQYF. In nucleotides, the CDR3 is TGCGCCAGCAGGTCACAGGGAGAGGGGGAGACCCAGTACTTC.